In its sample, the clone carrying this TCR beta chain was seen a few times. Its target is unknown. This sample was taken from a study of T cell repertoires in cytomegalovirus infection. In the study overall: Newly reported HLA-C-restricted and thoroughly characterized HLA-B-restricted CMV epitopes were employed. Study results and limitations: The ex vivo response showed dominance by HLA-C-restricted CMV-specific TCR beta clonotypes.

Germline values: CDR1 LNHNV, CDR2 YYDKDF (reference sequence). This CDR3 has 17 residues. J was trimmed by 3 bases and V by 0 bases; bases with no gene match: 8. TCRdb reprocessed the reads via MiXCR and lists one record per CDR3 protein. The table has 450,000 to 600,000 distinct CDR3 sequences, around 35% seen once. The TCR originated in a human donor in good health (CMV status not recorded). Some clones in this sample may be carry-over from other donors' samples. The sequencing here drew on cultured PBMCs, taken from culture after CMV antigen stimulation. The chain links TRBV15 to TRBJ1-2, with 9 bases aligning to TRBD1. CDR3 bases: TGTGCCACCAGCAGAGATCGGGGGACAGGGCAGGACTATGGCTACACCTTC. Residues: CATSRDRGTGQDYGYTF.